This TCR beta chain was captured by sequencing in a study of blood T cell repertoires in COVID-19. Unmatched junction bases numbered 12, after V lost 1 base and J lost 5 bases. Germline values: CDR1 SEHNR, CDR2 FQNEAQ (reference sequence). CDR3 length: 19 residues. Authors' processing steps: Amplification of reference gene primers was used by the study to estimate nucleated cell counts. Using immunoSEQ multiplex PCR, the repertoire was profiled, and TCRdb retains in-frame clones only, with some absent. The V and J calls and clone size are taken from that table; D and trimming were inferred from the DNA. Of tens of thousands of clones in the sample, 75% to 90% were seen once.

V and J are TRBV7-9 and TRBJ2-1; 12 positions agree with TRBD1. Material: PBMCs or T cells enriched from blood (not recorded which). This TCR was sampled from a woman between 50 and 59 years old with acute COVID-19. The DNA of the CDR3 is TGTGCCAGCAGCTTAGACGCGGGACAGGGGGCACGTTGGGACAATGAGCAGTTCTTC. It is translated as CASSLDAGQGARWDNEQFF. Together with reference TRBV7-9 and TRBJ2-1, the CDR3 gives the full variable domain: DTGVSQNPRHKITKRGQNVTFRCDPISEHNRLYWYRQTLGQGPEFLTYFQNEAQLEKSRLLSDRFSAERPKGSFSTLEIQRTEQGDSAMYLCASSLDAGQGARWDNEQFFGPGTRLTVL.